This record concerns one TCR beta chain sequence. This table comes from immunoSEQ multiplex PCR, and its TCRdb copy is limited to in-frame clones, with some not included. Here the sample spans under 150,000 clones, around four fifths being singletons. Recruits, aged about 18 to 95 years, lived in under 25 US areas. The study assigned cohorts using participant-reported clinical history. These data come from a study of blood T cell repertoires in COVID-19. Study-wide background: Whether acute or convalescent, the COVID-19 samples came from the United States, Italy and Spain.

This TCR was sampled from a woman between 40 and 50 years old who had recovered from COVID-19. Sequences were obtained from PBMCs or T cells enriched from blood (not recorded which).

CDR3 sequence (DNA): TGTGCCATCAGTCCCATCGGGAAGTCCTACGAGCAGTACTTC. This encodes CAISPIGKSYEQYF. The V gene is TRBV10-3, the J gene TRBJ2-7, with D possibly TRBD2 on 5 matching bases. The CDR3 totals 14 residues. V was pared by 5 bases and J by 1 base, with 12 bases between. Per germline, CDR1 ENHRY and CDR2 SYGVKD.